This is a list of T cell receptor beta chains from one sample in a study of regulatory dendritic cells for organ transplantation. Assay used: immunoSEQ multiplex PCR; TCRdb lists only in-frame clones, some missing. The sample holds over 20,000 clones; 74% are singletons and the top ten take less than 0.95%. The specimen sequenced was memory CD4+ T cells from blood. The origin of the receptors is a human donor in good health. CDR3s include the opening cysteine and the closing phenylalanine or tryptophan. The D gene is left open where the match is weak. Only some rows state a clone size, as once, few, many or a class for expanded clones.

TGTGCCAGCAGCTTGGGGACAGGGAGGCACACTGAAGCTTTCTTT	CASSLGTGRHTEAFF	TRBD1	once	TRBV5-8	TRBJ1-1
TGTGCCAGCAGTTACGCCGGGACAGCTTACTACAATGAGCAGTTCTTC	CASSYAGTAYYNEQFF	TRBD1	.	TRBV6-5	TRBJ2-1
TGTGCCAGCAGCTTAGCTGGGCACTATGGCTACACCTTC	CASSLAGHYGYTF	.	.	TRBV7-2	TRBJ1-2
TGTGCCAGCAGCCCTGGACGCAGGGATGGCTACACCTTC	CASSPGRRDGYTF	.	few	TRBV7-2	TRBJ1-2
TGTGCCAGCTCAACCGATGACAGGGGCGGGGGAGATACGCAGTATTTT	CASSTDDRGGGDTQYF	.	.	TRBV18	TRBJ2-3
TGCGCCAGCAGCTTGGGGGGGACAGGGGTCCAAGAGACCCAGTACTTC	CASSLGGTGVQETQYF	TRBD1	few	TRBV5-1	TRBJ2-5
TGTGCCAGCAGTGAACTAGCCGGGAGGCAGCCCCAGCATTTT	CASSELAGRQPQHF	.	.	TRBV6-1	TRBJ1-5
TGCAGCGCCGGCGCGGTACCGACCGGGGAGCTGTTTTTT	CSAGAVPTGELFF	.	.	TRBV29-1	TRBJ2-2
TGTGCCAGCAGCGTGCGTTGGGGGGACACTGAAGCTTTCTTT	CASSVRWGDTEAFF	.	.	TRBV9	TRBJ1-1
TGTGCCAGCAGCCCGACAGGGACCTCTTCGGATGGCTACACCTTC	CASSPTGTSSDGYTF	TRBD1	.	TRBV7-2	TRBJ1-2
TGTGCCAGCAGCTTAACGAACAGAGACACTGAAGCTTTCTTT	CASSLTNRDTEAFF	.	.	TRBV7-3	TRBJ1-1
TGTGCCAGCAGCCCCAGGACAGGGAGGGCCTTGTACTTC	CASSPRTGRALYF	.	.	TRBV7-9	TRBJ2-5
TGTGCCAGCTCACCTTTTTCTGGACAGGGGGCCCACTATGGCTACACCTTC	CASSPFSGQGAHYGYTF	TRBD1	.	TRBV18	TRBJ1-2